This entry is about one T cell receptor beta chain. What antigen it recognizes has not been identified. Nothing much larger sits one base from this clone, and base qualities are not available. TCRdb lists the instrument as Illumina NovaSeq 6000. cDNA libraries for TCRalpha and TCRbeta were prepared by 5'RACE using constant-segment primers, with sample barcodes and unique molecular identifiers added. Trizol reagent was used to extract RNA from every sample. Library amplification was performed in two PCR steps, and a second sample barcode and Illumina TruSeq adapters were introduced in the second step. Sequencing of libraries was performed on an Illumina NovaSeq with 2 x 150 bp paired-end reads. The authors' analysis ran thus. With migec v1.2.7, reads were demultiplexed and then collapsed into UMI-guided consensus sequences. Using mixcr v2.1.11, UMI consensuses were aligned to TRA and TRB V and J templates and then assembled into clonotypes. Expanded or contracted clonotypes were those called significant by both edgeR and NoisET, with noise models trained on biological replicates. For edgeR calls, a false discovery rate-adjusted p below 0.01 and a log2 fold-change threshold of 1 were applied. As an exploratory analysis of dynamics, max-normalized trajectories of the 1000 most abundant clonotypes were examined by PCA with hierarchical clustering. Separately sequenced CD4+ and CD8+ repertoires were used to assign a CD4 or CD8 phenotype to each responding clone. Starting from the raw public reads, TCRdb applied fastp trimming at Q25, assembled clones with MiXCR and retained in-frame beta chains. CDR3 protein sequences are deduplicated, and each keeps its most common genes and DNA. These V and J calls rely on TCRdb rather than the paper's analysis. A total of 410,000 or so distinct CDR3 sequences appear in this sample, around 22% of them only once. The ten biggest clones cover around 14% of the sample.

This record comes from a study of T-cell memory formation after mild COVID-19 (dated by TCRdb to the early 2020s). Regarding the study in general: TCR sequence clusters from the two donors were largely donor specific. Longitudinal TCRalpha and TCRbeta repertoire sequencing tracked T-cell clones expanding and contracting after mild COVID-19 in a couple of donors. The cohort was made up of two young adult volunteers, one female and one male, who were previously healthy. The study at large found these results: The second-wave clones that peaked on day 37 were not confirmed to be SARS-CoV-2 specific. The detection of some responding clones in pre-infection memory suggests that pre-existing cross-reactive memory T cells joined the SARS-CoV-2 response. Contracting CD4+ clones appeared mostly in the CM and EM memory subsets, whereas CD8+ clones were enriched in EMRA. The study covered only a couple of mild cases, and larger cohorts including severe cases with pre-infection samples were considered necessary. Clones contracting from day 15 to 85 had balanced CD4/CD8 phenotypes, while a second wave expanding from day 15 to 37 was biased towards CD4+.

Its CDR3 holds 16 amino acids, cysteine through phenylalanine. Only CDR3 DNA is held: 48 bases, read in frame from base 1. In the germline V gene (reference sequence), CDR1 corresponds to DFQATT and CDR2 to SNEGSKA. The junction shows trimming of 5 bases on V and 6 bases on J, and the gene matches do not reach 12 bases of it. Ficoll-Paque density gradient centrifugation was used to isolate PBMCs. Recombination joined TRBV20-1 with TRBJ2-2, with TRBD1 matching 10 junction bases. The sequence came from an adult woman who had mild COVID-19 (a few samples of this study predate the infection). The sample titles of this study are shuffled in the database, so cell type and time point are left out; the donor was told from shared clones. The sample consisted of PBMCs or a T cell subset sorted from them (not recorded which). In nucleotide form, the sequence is TGCAGTGCTTCTGATTCGACAGGGGGCTGGGCCGGGGAGCTGTTTTTT. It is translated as CSASDSTGGWAGELFF.